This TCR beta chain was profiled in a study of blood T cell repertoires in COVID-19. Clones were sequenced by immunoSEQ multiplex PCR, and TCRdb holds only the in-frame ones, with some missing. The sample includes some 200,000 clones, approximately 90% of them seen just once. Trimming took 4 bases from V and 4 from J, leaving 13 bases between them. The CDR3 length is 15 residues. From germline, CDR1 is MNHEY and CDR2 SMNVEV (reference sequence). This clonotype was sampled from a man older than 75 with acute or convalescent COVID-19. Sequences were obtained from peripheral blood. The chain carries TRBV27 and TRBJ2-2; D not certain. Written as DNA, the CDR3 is TGTGCCAGCAGTTCCCCCCTAAGAACCACCGGGGAGCTGTTTTTT. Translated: CASSSPLRTTGELFF.